This note documents a single T cell receptor beta chain sequence. Its antigen remains unknown. The CDR3 runs to 15 residues. Germline-derived CDR1 and CDR2 are MNHEY and SVGAGI. V lost 6 bases and J lost 1; bases outside the gene matches: 3. This sample was taken from a study of cytomegalovirus exposure and HLA in healthy donors. Points from the study as a whole: Further analysis was carried out later, and it showed several of the most significant clusters appearing linked to common viral pathogens. In an earlier analysis, most TCR beta V segments were productive about 87% or about 30% of the time.

PCR was performed using 60 Vbeta and 13 Jbeta primers. Data came from immunoSEQ multiplex PCR; TCRdb stores just in-frame clones and leaves some out. Of 110,000 to 150,000 clones listed, 65% to 90% are singletons. The sequence came from a female donor in good health and CMV-seronegative. The sequenced material came from PBMCs. The V and J genes are TRBV6-5 and TRBJ2-7; 13 nucleotides line up with TRBD2. CDR3 sequence (DNA): TGTGCCAGCAGCATACTAGCGGGAGGGTCCTACGAGCAGTACTTC. Its protein product is CASSILAGGSYEQYF.